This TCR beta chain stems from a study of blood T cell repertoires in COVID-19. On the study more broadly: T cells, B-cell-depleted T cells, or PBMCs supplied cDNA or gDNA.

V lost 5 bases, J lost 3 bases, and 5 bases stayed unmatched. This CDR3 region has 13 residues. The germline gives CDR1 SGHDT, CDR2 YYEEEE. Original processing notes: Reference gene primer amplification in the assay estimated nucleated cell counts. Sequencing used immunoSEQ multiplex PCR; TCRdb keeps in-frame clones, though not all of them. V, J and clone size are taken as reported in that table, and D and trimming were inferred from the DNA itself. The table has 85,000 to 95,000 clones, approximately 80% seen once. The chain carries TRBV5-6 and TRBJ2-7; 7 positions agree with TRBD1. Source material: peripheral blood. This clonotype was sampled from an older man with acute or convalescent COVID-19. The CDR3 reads CASRQGSRYEQYF. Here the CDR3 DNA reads TGTGCCAGCAGACAGGGGAGCCGCTACGAGCAGTACTTC.